This entry concerns a single T cell receptor (beta chain). This record comes from a study of control samples from healthy donors and cancer patients. Clones were sequenced by immunoSEQ multiplex PCR, and TCRdb holds only the in-frame ones, with some missing. Of around 130,000 clones in the sample, under 95% were seen once. The sequenced material came from blood. This receptor was taken from a man between 18 and 29 years old in good health.

The chain's CDR3 is CASSESGGRTGELFF. CDR3 bases: TGTGCCAGCAGCGAATCAGGGGGCCGCACCGGGGAGCTGTTTTTT. V usage is TRBV9 and J usage is TRBJ2-2; 8 nucleotides match TRBD1. V shed 3 bases, J shed 4 bases, and the junction held 5 bases outside the gene matches. Germline V lookup: CDR1 SGDLS, CDR2 YYNGEE. The CDR3 loop spans 15 amino acids.